This TCR beta chain came from a study of EBV T-cell therapy then PD-1 blockade in nasopharyngeal carcinoma. The time point is: 266 days after commencement of treatment, after nivolumab therapy. The treatment was: AdE1-LMPpoly-expanded autologous EBV-specific T-cell therapy followed by anti-PD-1 nivolumab. Method: immunoSEQ multiplex PCR; TCRdb's copy keeps in-frame clones and lacks some. The table records about 20,000 clones, about 88% of them present only once. This clone was detected once. What it binds is unknown. Trimming cost V 0 bases and J 4 bases; bases outside gene matches: 5. The length of the CDR3 is 16 residues. CDR1 and CDR2 from the germline V gene are SGHRS and YFSETQ.

V usage is TRBV5-1 and J usage is TRBJ1-3; 9 nucleotides match TRBD1. The sample here was CD8+ T cells from blood, taken around day 270 from a patient whose treatment included autologous EBV-specific T cells and nivolumab. The origin of this receptor is a man in his forties with nasopharyngeal carcinoma. The CDR3 DNA reads TGCGCCAGCAGCTTGGGCACAGGGGGCAAAGGAAACACCATATATTTT. Protein: CASSLGTGGKGNTIYF.